This TCR beta chain was retrieved from a study of regulatory T cells in long-lasting Graves disease. The CDR3 has 14 residues. Trimming stripped 6 bases from V and 2 bases from J, with 11 bases between. Researchers made TCR beta libraries by using iRepertoire HTBI primers and running Arm-PCR on CDR3 regions. Original handling: Across the samples, identification revealed 55 to 75 TRBV and over 12 TRBJ segments. From the multiplex PCR reads, TCRdb called clonotypes with MiXCR, one entry per CDR3 protein. These V and J calls derive from TCRdb rather than the authors' analysis. The table lists fewer than 500,000 distinct CDR3 sequences, 16% of them singletons. Sample time point: newly diagnosed GD, antithyroid drugs for less than 3 months. PBMCs provided the RNA from which the TCR library was made. With EDTA tubes as the receptacles, approximately 8.2 milliliters of peripheral blood were drawn. Study findings and constraints: Small numbers of samples may have cut accuracy.

This clonotype was observed many times. As yet, its antigen is unknown. The same data also went into a second study, on T cells in Graves' hyperthyroidism and ophthalmopathy. That paper notes: The HTBI set primed first-round TCR CDR3 RT-PCR.

This receptor was taken from a man aged 35-49 years with Graves disease. Sequencing used peripheral blood mononuclear cells (PBMCs), obtained at new diagnosis, from a patient treated with antithyroid drugs. The J gene is TRBJ1-5, the V gene TRBV12-3 or TRBV12-4; D is unclear. DNA of the CDR3: TGTGCCAGCAGCTTGGGTGTCGGCAATCAGCCCCAGCATTTT. It translates to CASSLGVGNQPQHF.